This TCR beta chain was identified during a study of blood T cells in healthy people across ages. This clonotype appeared a single time. CDR1 LGHDT and CDR2 YNNKEL come from the germline V gene (reference sequence). Trimming cost V 1 base and J 6 bases, with 13 bases left between them. The CDR3 consists of 14 residues. The authors ran a second PCR of about 7 to 11 cycles using a sample-barcoded 5' primer and a J-beta primer mix. TCRdb re-analysed the 5' RACE reads in MiXCR, keeping a single row per CDR3 protein. The table shows roughly 800,000 distinct CDR3 sequences, with 25% to 30% occurring only once. Every sample had a minimum of 6 million PBMCs isolated. These records were also assigned to another study, of T cells of mothers and their children. This second study notes: Per child, some 3 million TCR beta CDR3 reads were obtained, against over 9 million per mother.

This receptor was taken from a boy between 10 and 17 years old in good health. The sequenced sample was blood. This chain links TRBV3-1 with TRBJ2-7; the D is unclear. The CDR3 DNA reads TGTGCCAGCAGCCAAGCACGGGCAGTAGCCGAGCAGTACTTC. This sequence encodes CASSQARAVAEQYF.